This T cell receptor (beta chain) was recorded in a study of graft-versus-host responses after intestinal transplantation. V shed 2 bases and J shed 4 bases, with 12 bases lying between them. Germline-derived CDR1 and CDR2 are SGHRS and YFSETQ. This CDR3 is 15 amino acids long. Assay: immunoSEQ multiplex PCR; the TCRdb copy retains only in-frame clones and omits some. The sample consists of about 88,000 clones, 94% of them appearing once. A note on this clone: Its antigen is still unknown.

The origin of this receptor is a human donor who was the organ donor for an intestinal transplant. Sequencing used unstimulated CD4+ T cells sorted from spleen or lymph node cells, obtained before transplant. The chain is built from TRBV5-1 and TRBJ1-4, with D perhaps TRBD1 (6 bases). As DNA, the CDR3 is TGCGCCAGCAGCTTACAGGGAGAAGGTAATGAAAAACTGTTTTTT. Translated: CASSLQGEGNEKLFF.